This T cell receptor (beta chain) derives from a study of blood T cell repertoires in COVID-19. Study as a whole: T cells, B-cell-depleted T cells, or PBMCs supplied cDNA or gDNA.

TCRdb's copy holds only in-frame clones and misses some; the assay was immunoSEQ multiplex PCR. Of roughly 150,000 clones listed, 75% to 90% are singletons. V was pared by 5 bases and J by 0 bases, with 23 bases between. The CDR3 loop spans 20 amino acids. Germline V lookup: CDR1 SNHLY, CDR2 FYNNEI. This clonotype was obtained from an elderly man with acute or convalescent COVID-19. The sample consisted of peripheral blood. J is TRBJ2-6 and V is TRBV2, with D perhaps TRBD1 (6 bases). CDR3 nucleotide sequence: TGTGCCAGCAGTACAGGGATTTTATCCCCCCTAGACTCTGGGGCCAACGTCCTGACTTTC. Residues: CASSTGILSPLDSGANVLTF.